A single sample gave rise to the 15 T cell receptor beta chains below, sequenced in a study of blood T cells in healthy people across ages. Primers used in a second PCR of about 7 to 12 cycles were a sample-barcoded 5' primer and a J-beta primer mix. TCRdb re-called the 5' RACE reads with MiXCR, one entry per CDR3 protein. The table records more than 900,000 distinct CDR3 sequences, approximately 25% of them present only once. This sample also belongs to another study, concerning T cells of mothers and their children.

Material for sequencing was blood. The receptor source for this set is a girl aged 2 to 9 in good health.

V and J are TRBV7-3 and TRBJ2-5, with no clear D. V lost 0 bases to trimming and J lost 4 bases, with 6 bases between them. The CDR3 has 13 amino acids. Germline CDR1 is SGHTA and CDR2 is FQGTGA. CDR3 sequence: CASSLTILETQYF. The CDR3 DNA follows: TGTGCCAGCAGCTTAACGATCTTAGAGACCCAGTACTTC.

The chain employs TRBV15 and TRBJ1-3, with TRBD1 as a possible D gene (5 bases). Germline V CDR1 and CDR2: LNHNV, YYDKDF (reference sequence). There are 16 residues in the CDR3. V gave up 1 base and J gave up 2 bases, with 12 bases separating them. CDR3 nucleotides: TGTGCCACCAGCAGAGTTTGGGGGGACCCTGGAAACACCATATATTTT. As protein: CATSRVWGDPGNTIYF. The whole variable domain, remainder taken from reference TRBV15 and TRBJ1-3, is DAMVIQNPRYQVTQFGKPVTLSCSQTLNHNVMYWYQQKSSQAPKLLFHYYDKDFNNEADTPDNFQSRRPNTSFCFLDIRSPGLGDTAMYLCATSRVWGDPGNTIYFGEGSWLTVV.

The rearrangement links TRBV29-1 to TRBJ2-2; weak D call: TRBD1 (6 bases). CDR1 is SQVTM and CDR2 is ANQGSEA in the germline V gene. This CDR3 has 13 amino acids. With 5 bases removed from V and 5 bases from J, the gap between germline ends came to 12 bases. The CDR3, as DNA: TGCAGCGTTCGGACAGTACCTACCGGGGAGCTGTTTTTT. Translation gives CSVRTVPTGELFF.

As regards this clonotype: At one end the junction does not follow the germline gene, possibly because of a read error. CDR3 sequence (DNA): TGCAGTGCTAGAGTGGGGGGGTCTAATGAAAAGCTGTTTTTT. Its translation: CSARVGGSNEKLFF. The chain uses TRBV20-1 and TRBJ1-4, with a possible D match to TRBD1 (5 bases). Germline V gives CDR1 DFQATT, CDR2 SNEGSKA (reference sequence). This CDR3 has 14 amino acids.

The chain couples TRBV19 to TRBJ2-2; D is ambiguous. CDR1 is LNHDA and CDR2 is SQIVND in the germline V gene (reference sequence). The CDR3 runs to 17 residues. Trimming took off 1 base at V and 0 bases at J, with 12 bases between the two ends. CDR3 nucleotides: TGTGCCAGTAGTATAGTTCTTACTGCCGCGAACACCGGGGAGCTGTTTTTT. Amino acid sequence: CASSIVLTAANTGELFF.

Only a few counts were recorded for this clonotype. This likely traces to a read error, being one base from a far larger clone. The rearrangement joins TRBV7-9 to TRBJ2-5; D perhaps matches TRBD2 (6 bases). Germline-derived CDR1 and CDR2 are SEHNR and FQNEAQ (reference sequence). V lost 1 base, J lost 6 bases, and 9 bases lay in between. CDR3 length: 13 amino acids. The CDR3 region is CASSLGGEQTQYF. The CDR3 region has the DNA TGTGCCAGCAGCTTAGGCGGGGAACAGACCCAGTACTTC.

V and J are TRBV7-9 and TRBJ2-1; 7 nucleotides agree with TRBD2. The V segment lost 7 bases and the J segment 5 bases; nucleotides outside the gene matches: 11. Germline V gene lookup returns CDR1 SEHNR and CDR2 FQNEAQ (reference sequence). The CDR3 totals 15 residues. CDR3 loop: CASTPGSSGDNEQFF. The DNA for the CDR3 is TGTGCCAGCACACCAGGATCAAGCGGGGACAATGAGCAGTTCTTC. Based on the CDR3 plus reference TRBV7-9 and TRBJ2-1, the full variable domain is DTGVSQNPRHKITKRGQNVTFRCDPISEHNRLYWYRQTLGQGPEFLTYFQNEAQLEKSRLLSDRFSAERPKGSFSTLEIQRTEQGDSAMYLCASTPGSSGDNEQFFGPGTRLTVL.

This chain joins TRBV7-2 and TRBJ1-5; 9 bases fit TRBD1. Trimming cost V 5 bases and J 5 bases; bases outside gene matches: 10. There are 16 residues in the CDR3. Germline loops: CDR1 SGHTA, CDR2 FQGNSA. The chain's CDR3 is CASSILQGAIYQPQHF. As DNA, the CDR3 is TGTGCCAGCAGCATACTACAGGGGGCCATCTATCAGCCCCAGCATTTT.

V and J are TRBV20-1 and TRBJ1-2; TRBD1 is a possible D gene (6 bases). The V end lost 3 bases, the J end lost 2 bases, and 13 bases lay between the germline ends. The CDR3 sequence is 14 residues long. The germline gives CDR1 DFQATT, CDR2 SNEGSKA (reference sequence). CDR3 sequence reads: CSASRGRFNYGYTF. The CDR3 DNA follows: TGCAGTGCTAGCCGGGGGCGCTTCAACTATGGCTACACCTTC.

The gene calls are TRBV14 and TRBJ2-1; 8 bases match TRBD2. The V and J ends lost 5 bases and 7 bases, in that order; junction bases with no gene match: 7. The CDR3 totals 14 residues. Looked up from germline, CDR1 is SGHDN and CDR2 is FVKESK. CDR3 protein: CASSKAGAINEQFF. In DNA, the CDR3 is TGTGCCAGCAGCAAAGCGGGAGCAATTAATGAGCAGTTCTTC.

The CDR3 protein is CSGLADTQYF. The CDR3 region has the DNA TGCAGTGGACTAGCAGATACGCAGTATTTT. The rearrangement joins TRBV20-1 to TRBJ2-3; tentatively, D is TRBD2 (6 bases). Germline lookup yields CDR1 DFQATT and CDR2 SNEGSKA (reference sequence). The CDR3 sequence is 10 residues long. The V gene lost 7 bases and the J gene lost 4 bases, with 6 bases spanning the gap.

The chain links TRBV7-9 to TRBJ2-1, with a weak D call TRBD1 (6 bases). CDR1 is SEHNR and CDR2 is FQNEAQ in the germline V gene (reference sequence). The CDR3 is 16 residues long. Trimming cost V 2 bases and J 5 bases, with 16 bases left between them. This CDR3 reads CASSLYRAGVHNEQFF. The CDR3 region has the DNA TGTGCCAGCAGCTTATATCGGGCAGGGGTCCACAATGAGCAGTTCTTC.

This clonotype was detected a few times. The gene calls are TRBV9 and TRBJ2-7, with 7 bases matching TRBD1. The germline gives CDR1 SGDLS, CDR2 YYNGEE. The trim removed 4 bases at V and 4 bases at J, leaving 8 bases unmatched. This CDR3 is built from 14 residues. The CDR3 DNA reads as TGTGCCAGCAGCAGACAGGGTGGAAATTACGAGCAGTACTTC. Protein product: CASSRQGGNYEQYF.

This clonotype has just a few counts. This chain uses TRBV12-5 with TRBJ2-5, with unresolved D. The CDR3 extends over 13 amino acids. In germline, CDR1 is LGHNT, CDR2 FRNRAP. V shed 3 bases and J shed 2 bases, with 7 bases lying between them. The CDR3 DNA reads TGTGCTAGTGGTTTTTCGGTGCAAGAGACCCAGTACTTC. Its protein is CASGFSVQETQYF.

The chain recombines TRBV11-2 with TRBJ1-4, with TRBD1 as a possible D gene (6 bases). Germline V gives CDR1 SGHAT, CDR2 FQNNGV. The ends were cut back, 6 bases at V and 5 bases at J, with 22 bases in the middle. The length of the CDR3 is 17 residues. The CDR3 spells CASSHYTGGQRNEKLFF. CDR3 bases: TGTGCCAGCAGTCACTACACCGGGGGCCAGCGGAATGAAAAACTGTTTTTT.